Presented here are 7 T cell receptor beta chains from one specimen sequenced in a study of CD8 T cells in ankylosing spondylitis. Points from the study as a whole: What seemed typical of ankylosing spondylitis blood was a TCR beta motif built from about eight highly homologous variants.

TCRdb reprocessed the 5' RACE reads with MiXCR, giving one entry per CDR3 protein. The table shows approximately 400,000 distinct CDR3 sequences, with roughly a sixth occurring only once. These TCRs are of unknown antigen specificity. The sequenced material came from blood, either unsorted or a sorted T cell fraction (not recorded which). These receptors all stem from a male donor with ankylosing spondylitis.

The rearrangement links TRBV20-1 to TRBJ2-5; no reliable D call. Germline assignment: CDR1 DFQATT and CDR2 SNEGSKA (reference sequence). CDR3 length: 14 amino acids. V lost 6 bases, J lost 2 bases, and 16 bases lay in between. The CDR3 is CSAIIKTQQETQYF. The CDR3 nucleotides are TGCAGTGCCATTATAAAAACCCAACAAGAGACCCAGTACTTC.

This clonotype was detected ten times or more. The gene calls are TRBV29-1 and TRBJ2-7; 8 nucleotides agree with TRBD1. This CDR3 region has 14 residues. Germline V gene data show CDR1 as SQVTM and CDR2 as ANQGSEA. V was pared by 7 bases and J by 7 bases, with 15 bases of the junction left unmatched. CDR3 sequence (DNA): TGCAGCGCTTCATCAGACAGGGGCAAGTGGGAGCAGTACTTC. Encoded protein: CSASSDRGKWEQYF.

The chain has TRBV12-3 or TRBV12-4 and TRBJ2-7; 7 bases map to TRBD2. V was clipped by 2 bases and J by 2 bases; unmatched bases: 3. This CDR3 region has 14 residues. The chain's CDR3 is CASSLRSGTYEQYF. The CDR3 DNA sequence: TGTGCCAGCAGTTTACGGAGCGGGACCTACGAGCAGTACTTC.

V gene TRBV7-3 combines with J gene TRBJ2-1, with D possibly TRBD2 on 6 matching bases. Trimming took off 0 bases at V and 5 bases at J, with 8 bases between the two ends. Germline CDR1 reads SGHTA; CDR2 reads FQGTGA. The CDR3 is 14 amino acids. DNA of the CDR3: TGTGCCAGCAGCTTAACTAGCGGCCACAATGAGCAGTTCTTC. This gives the protein CASSLTSGHNEQFF.

This clonotype has a handful of counts. V usage is TRBV5-1 and J usage is TRBJ2-1; D is tentatively TRBD1 or TRBD2 (6 bases each). Germline V gives CDR1 SGHRS, CDR2 YFSETQ. Trimming cost V 0 bases and J 7 bases, with 17 bases left between them. CDR3 size: 16 residues. CDR3 region: CASSLVGGPTPNEQFF. In DNA form, the CDR3 reads TGCGCCAGCAGCTTGGTGGGGGGCCCAACCCCTAATGAGCAGTTCTTC.

This clonotype came up a few times. J is TRBJ2-3 and V is TRBV6-2 or TRBV6-3; TRBD2 matches 7 bases. In germline, CDR1 is MNHEY, CDR2 SVGEGT. The CDR3 is 14 residues long. Trimming removed 2 bases from V and 5 bases from J; junction bases left unmatched: 4. The CDR3 reads CASSYGIAGDTQYF. CDR3 nucleotides: TGTGCCAGCAGTTACGGAATAGCGGGAGATACGCAGTATTTT.

This clonotype has only a few counts. The rearrangement uses TRBV7-9 and TRBJ2-1, with 16 bases fitting TRBD2. The CDR3 is made up of 17 amino acids. V shed 6 bases, J shed 9 bases, and the junction held 11 bases outside the gene matches. Germline V gives CDR1 SEHNR, CDR2 FQNEAQ (reference sequence). DNA of the CDR3: TGTGCCAGCAGAAAACCGGGACTAGCGGGAGGGATTTTTGAGCAGTTCTTC. Its protein is CASRKPGLAGGIFEQFF.